This TCR beta chain was retrieved from a study of identical twins. Study conclusions and caveats: Twin sharing of out-of-frame TCR alpha was underestimated by models in monozygotic pairs.

This clonotype was picked up many times. Its cognate antigen is unknown. TCRdb recomputed calls from the 5' RACE reads with MiXCR, one row per CDR3 protein. The sample lists 400,000 to 550,000 distinct CDR3 sequences; approximately 22% were seen once. The CDR3 extends over 16 amino acids. Trimming at V came to 4 bases and at J to 4 bases, leaving 6 bases not matched to a gene. CDR1 is SGHRS, CDR2 YFSETQ, per germline. These data also featured in a second study, about T cells expressing NK-cell markers. That work contributes: Eight donors were sequenced, of whom seven were HCMV-seropositive, while the remaining one was HCMV-seronegative. Over 5 donors carried dominant NKG2C+ clonotypes that made up roughly 1.0-8% of their CD8+ T cells.

The sample comprised CD4+ T cells sorted from blood. This chain links TRBV5-1 with TRBJ2-2; 11 nucleotides line up with TRBD1. This clonotype was obtained from a woman under 30 in good health. CDR3 sequence: CASSLRGTGGTGELFF. In DNA, the CDR3 is TGCGCCAGCAGCCTCCGCGGGACAGGGGGCACCGGGGAGCTGTTTTTT.